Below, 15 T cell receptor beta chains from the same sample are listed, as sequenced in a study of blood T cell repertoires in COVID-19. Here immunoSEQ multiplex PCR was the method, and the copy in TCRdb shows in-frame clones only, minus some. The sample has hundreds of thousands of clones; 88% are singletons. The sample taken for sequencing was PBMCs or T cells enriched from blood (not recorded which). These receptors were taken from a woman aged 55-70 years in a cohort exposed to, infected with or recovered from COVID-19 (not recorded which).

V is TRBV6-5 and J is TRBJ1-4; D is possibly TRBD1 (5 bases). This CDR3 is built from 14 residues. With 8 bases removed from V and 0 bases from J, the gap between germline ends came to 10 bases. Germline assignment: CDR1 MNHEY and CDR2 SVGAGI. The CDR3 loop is CASHRFTTNEKLFF. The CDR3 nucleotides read TGTGCCAGCCACAGGTTTACAACTAATGAAAAACTGTTTTTT.

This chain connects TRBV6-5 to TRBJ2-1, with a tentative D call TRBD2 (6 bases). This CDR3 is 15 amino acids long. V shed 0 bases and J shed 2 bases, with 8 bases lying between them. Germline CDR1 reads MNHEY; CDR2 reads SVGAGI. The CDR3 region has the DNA TGTGCCAGCAGTTACTCTGGAGGGGCCTACAATGAGCAGTTCTTC. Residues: CASSYSGGAYNEQFF.

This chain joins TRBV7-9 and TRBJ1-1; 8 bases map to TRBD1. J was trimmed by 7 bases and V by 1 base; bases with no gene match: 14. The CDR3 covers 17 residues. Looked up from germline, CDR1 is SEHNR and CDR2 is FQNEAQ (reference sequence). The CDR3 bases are TGTGCCAGCAGCTTAGTCCGCTACCGGGACAGGATCCTTGAAGCTTTCTTT. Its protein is CASSLVRYRDRILEAFF.

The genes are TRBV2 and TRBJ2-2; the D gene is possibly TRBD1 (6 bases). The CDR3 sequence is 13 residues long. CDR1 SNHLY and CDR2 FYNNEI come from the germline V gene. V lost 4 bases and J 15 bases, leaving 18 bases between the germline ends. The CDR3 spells CASSVGGWERMFF. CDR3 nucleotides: TGTGCCAGCAGTGTAGGGGGATGGGAGAGGATGTTTTTT. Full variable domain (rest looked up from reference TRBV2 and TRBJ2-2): EPEVTQTPSHQVTQMGQEVILRCVPISNHLYFYWYRQILGQKVEFLVSFYNNEISEKSEIFDDQFSVERPDGSNFTLKIRSTKLEDSAMYFCASSVGGWERMFFGEGSRLTVL.

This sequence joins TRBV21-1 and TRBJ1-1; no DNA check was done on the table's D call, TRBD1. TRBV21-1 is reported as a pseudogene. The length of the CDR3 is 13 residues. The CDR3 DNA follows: TGTGCCAGCAGCACGGCAGGGGATGAGGGAGCTTTCTTT. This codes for CASSTAGDEGAFF.

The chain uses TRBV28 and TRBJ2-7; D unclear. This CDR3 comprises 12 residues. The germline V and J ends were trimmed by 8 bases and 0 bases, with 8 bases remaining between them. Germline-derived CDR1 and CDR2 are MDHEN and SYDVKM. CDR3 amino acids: CASRSGSYEQYF. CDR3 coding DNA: TGTGCCAGCCGGTCGGGCTCCTACGAGCAGTACTTC.

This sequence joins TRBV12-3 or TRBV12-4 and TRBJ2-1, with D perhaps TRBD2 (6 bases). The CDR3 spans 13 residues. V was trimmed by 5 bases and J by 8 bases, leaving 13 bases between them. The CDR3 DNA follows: TGTGCCAGCAGTCCCGGGAGAAGCCATGAGCAGTTCTTC. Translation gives CASSPGRSHEQFF.

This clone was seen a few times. The CDR3 is CASSLRQSGANVLTF. Written as DNA, the CDR3 is TGTGCCAGCAGCTTAAGGCAATCTGGGGCCAACGTCCTGACTTTC. V gene TRBV7-3 combines with J gene TRBJ2-6; D ambiguous. Germline lookup yields CDR1 SGHTA and CDR2 FQGTGA. V lost 1 base and J lost 1, with 5 bases in between. The CDR3 is 15 residues long.

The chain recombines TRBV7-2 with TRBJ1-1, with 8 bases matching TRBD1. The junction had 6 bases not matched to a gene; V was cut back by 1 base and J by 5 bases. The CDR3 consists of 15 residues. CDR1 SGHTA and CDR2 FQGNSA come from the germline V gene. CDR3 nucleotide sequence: TGTGCCAGCAGCTTAGATCAGGGGGCTAAAACTGAAGCTTTCTTT. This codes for CASSLDQGAKTEAFF.

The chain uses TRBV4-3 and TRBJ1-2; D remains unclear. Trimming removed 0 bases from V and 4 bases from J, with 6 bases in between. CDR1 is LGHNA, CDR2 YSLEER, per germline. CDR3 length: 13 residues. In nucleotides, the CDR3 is TGCGCCAGCAGCCAAGAATACAGCTATGGCTACACCTTC. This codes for CASSQEYSYGYTF.

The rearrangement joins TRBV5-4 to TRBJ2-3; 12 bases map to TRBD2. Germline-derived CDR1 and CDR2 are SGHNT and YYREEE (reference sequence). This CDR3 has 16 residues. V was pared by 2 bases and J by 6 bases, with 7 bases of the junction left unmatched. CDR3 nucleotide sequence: TGTGCCAGCAGCTTCCGACTAGCGGGGGTTCACGATACGCAGTATTTT. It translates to CASSFRLAGVHDTQYF.

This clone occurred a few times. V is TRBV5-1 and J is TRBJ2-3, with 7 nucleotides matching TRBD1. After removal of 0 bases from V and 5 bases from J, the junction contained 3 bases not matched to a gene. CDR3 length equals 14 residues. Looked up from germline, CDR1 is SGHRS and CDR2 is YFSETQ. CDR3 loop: CASSLDRGRDTQYF. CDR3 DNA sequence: TGCGCCAGCAGCTTGGACAGGGGAAGAGATACGCAGTATTTT.

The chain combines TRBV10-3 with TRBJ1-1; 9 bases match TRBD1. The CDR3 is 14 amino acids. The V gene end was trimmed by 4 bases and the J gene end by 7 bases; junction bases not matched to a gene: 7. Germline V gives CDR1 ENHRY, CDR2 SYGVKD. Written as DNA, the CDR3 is TGTGCCATCAGTGCGATTTCGGGACAGGGTGAAGCTTTCTTT. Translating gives CAISAISGQGEAFF.

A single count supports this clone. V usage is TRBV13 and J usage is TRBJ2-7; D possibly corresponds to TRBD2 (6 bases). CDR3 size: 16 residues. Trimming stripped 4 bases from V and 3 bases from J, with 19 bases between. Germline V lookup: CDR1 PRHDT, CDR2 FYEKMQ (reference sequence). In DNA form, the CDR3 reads TGTGCCAGCAGCTCCCTAGGAGGGGTGCAGGGCTACGAGCAGTACTTC. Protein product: CASSSLGGVQGYEQYF.

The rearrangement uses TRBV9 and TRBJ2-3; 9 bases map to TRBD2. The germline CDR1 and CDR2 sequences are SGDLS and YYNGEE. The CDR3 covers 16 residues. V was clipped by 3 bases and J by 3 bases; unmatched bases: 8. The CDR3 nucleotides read TGTGCCAGCAGCGATTTAGCGGGAGTAGGGACAGATACGCAGTATTTT. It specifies CASSDLAGVGTDTQYF. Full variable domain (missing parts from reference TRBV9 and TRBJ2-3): DSGVTQTPKHLITATGQRVTLRCSPRSGDLSVYWYQQSLDQGLQFLIQYYNGEERAKGNILERFSAQQFPDLHSELNLSSLELGDSALYFCASSDLAGVGTDTQYFGPGTRLTVL.